The 14 T cell receptor beta chains reported below all come from one sample, sequenced in a study of CD8+CD57+ T cells in acquired aplastic anemia. Genomic DNA constituted the template upon which TCR beta VDJ and CDR3 profiling was performed. One entry per CDR3 protein, called by TCRdb with MiXCR from the reads. This table has 190,000 or so distinct CDR3 sequences, approximately 60% appearing once. Sequencing was done on a sample of sorted CD4+, CD8+, or CD8+CD57+ T cells (not recorded which) from PBMCs. These receptors originate from a human donor in good health.

This rearrangement joins TRBV2 to TRBJ1-2; no reliable D call. V was trimmed by 8 bases and J by 6 bases, leaving 13 bases between them. There are 12 residues in the CDR3. CDR1 and CDR2 (germline): SNHLY, FYNNEI. In nucleotides, the CDR3 is TGTGCCAGCTCCGGCCGTCGGGATGGCTACACCTTC. It codes for CASSGRRDGYTF.

This clonotype was seen many times. V and J are TRBV5-8 and TRBJ2-2; no clear D gene. Germline loops: CDR1 SGHTS, CDR2 YDEGEE. The CDR3 contains 14 residues. V lost 6 bases, J lost 4 bases, and 13 bases lay in between. CDR3 sequence (DNA): TGTGCCAGCATGCCAGTACCGGGCACCGGGGAGCTGTTTTTT. This translates into CASMPVPGTGELFF.

V and J are TRBV20-1 and TRBJ2-3; 8 bases match TRBD2. In germline, CDR1 is DFQATT, CDR2 SNEGSKA (reference sequence). The CDR3 consists of 14 residues. V lost 3 bases to trimming and J lost 11 bases; unmatched junction nucleotides: 13. The CDR3 here is CSASGGGGDHEQYF. The CDR3, as DNA: TGCAGTGCTAGCGGGGGGGGGGGGGACCATGAGCAGTATTTT.

The table lists this clonotype with a count of one. The chain combines TRBV15 with TRBJ2-1; 9 positions agree with TRBD2. The V and J ends lost 1 base and 8 bases, in that order; junction bases with no gene match: 15. Germline CDR1 and CDR2: LNHNV and YYDKDF (reference sequence). CDR3 size: 18 residues. The CDR3 DNA reads as TGTGCCACCAGCAGAGGCCCCCCCGGGGAAGCGGGGGGCGATGAGCAGTTCTTC. Protein product: CATSRGPPGEAGGDEQFF.

This clonotype occurred many times. The chain recombines TRBV9 with TRBJ2-7, with 9 bases aligning to TRBD2. Germline CDR1 and CDR2: SGDLS and YYNGEE. The length of the CDR3 is 17 residues. Trimming cost V 3 bases and J 0 bases; bases outside gene matches: 10. CDR3: CASSGFSSSGSSYEQYF. Written as DNA, the CDR3 is TGTGCCAGCAGCGGATTTTCGAGTAGCGGGAGCTCCTACGAGCAGTACTTC.

The chain joins TRBV25-1 to TRBJ1-6; D is possibly TRBD1 (5 bases). CDR1 and CDR2 (germline): MGHDK, SYGVNS. The CDR3 runs to 16 residues. Trimming left V 6 bases short and J 4 bases short, with 16 bases between. The CDR3 here is CASRPQGDLYNSPLHF. The CDR3 DNA sequence: TGTGCCAGCAGACCTCAGGGTGACTTATATAATTCACCCCTCCACTTT.

This chain joins TRBV24-1 and TRBJ2-6; weak D call: TRBD2 (6 bases). This CDR3 is built from 18 residues. V was trimmed by 5 bases and J by 3 bases, leaving 19 bases between them. CDR1 is KGHDR and CDR2 is SFDVKD in the germline V gene. In nucleotides, the CDR3 is TGTGCCACCAGTGTGAGCGGGTGGGGTTGGGTTGGGGCCAACGTCCTGACTTTC. The encoded protein is CATSVSGWGWVGANVLTF.

This clonotype has just one count. Possible read error: a much larger clone is one base away. The chain links TRBV4-3 to TRBJ2-1; TRBD2 is a possible D gene (5 bases). The CDR3 length is 16 residues. CDR1 is LGHNA, CDR2 YSLEER, per germline. Here the CDR3 DNA reads TGCGCCGGCAGCCAAGATGACTACAACTCCTACAATGAGCAGTTCTTC. Protein sequence: CAGSQDDYNSYNEQFF.

The CDR3 loop is CASSLEAGTESPLHF. As DNA, the CDR3 is TGTGCCAGCAGCTTAGAAGCCGGGACAGAGTCACCCCTCCACTTT. J is TRBJ1-6 and V is TRBV7-9; 7 bases are a match to TRBD1. Germline values: CDR1 SEHNR, CDR2 FQNEAQ (reference sequence). Trimming took 1 base from V and 10 from J; bases not matched to a gene: 7. The CDR3 spans 15 residues. The full variable domain, with the rest looked up from reference TRBV7-9 and TRBJ1-6, is DTGVSQNPRHKITKRGQNVTFRCDPISEHNRLYWYRQTLGQGPEFLTYFQNEAQLEKSRLLSDRFSAERPKGSFSTLEIQRTEQGDSAMYLCASSLEAGTESPLHFGNGTRLTVT.

V gene TRBV20-1 combines with J gene TRBJ1-5; D is unclear. The CDR3 consists of 14 residues. CDR1 and CDR2 (germline): DFQATT, SNEGSKA (reference sequence). The germline V and J ends were trimmed by 3 bases and 0 bases, with 9 bases remaining between them. The CDR3 spells CSASYDNSNQPQHF. The CDR3 nucleotides are TGCAGTGCTAGCTACGACAATAGCAATCAGCCCCAGCATTTT.

The table lists this clonotype with many counts. The J gene is TRBJ2-7, the V gene TRBV14; TRBD2 agrees at 13 bases. Trimming removed 4 bases from V and 2 bases from J; junction bases left unmatched: 8. This CDR3 has 17 amino acids. Germline V CDR1 and CDR2: SGHDN, FVKESK. The CDR3 DNA follows: TGTGCCAGCAGCCCCGGGACTAGCGGGATTGTCACCTACGAGCAGTACTTC. Amino acids: CASSPGTSGIVTYEQYF.

As to this clonotype: An end of the junction does not agree with germline; a read error may underlie this. The chain employs TRBV6-6 and TRBJ2-7; TRBD2 aligns across 7 bases. The CDR3 length is 13 residues. Germline CDR1 is MNHNY and CDR2 is SVGAGI (reference sequence). The CDR3 DNA reads as TGTGCCAGCAGTGAATCGGTCGGGACTACCCTCGACTTC. Protein: CASSESVGTTLDF.

In this sample, this clonotype turned up many times. This chain uses TRBV11-3 with TRBJ2-3; 8 positions agree with TRBD1. The germline gives CDR1 SGHNT, CDR2 YENEEA. Trimming cost V 5 bases and J 4 bases; bases outside gene matches: 8. There are 15 residues in the CDR3. CDR3 sequence (DNA): TGTGCCAGCAGCCCAGGGACAGGTTCCGCAGATACGCAGTATTTT. Residues: CASSPGTGSADTQYF.

This clonotype was detected ten times or more. The V and J genes are TRBV6-4 and TRBJ2-3, with a weak D call TRBD1 (6 bases). The CDR3 extends over 16 amino acids. CDR1 is MRHNA, CDR2 SNTAGT, per germline. V was shortened by 2 bases and J by 4 bases, with 16 bases between the two germline ends. CDR3 sequence reads: CASSDLTPTGPDTQYF. The CDR3 region has the DNA TGTGCCAGCAGTGACCTAACCCCCACAGGGCCAGATACGCAGTATTTT.